This passage covers 26 T cell receptor beta chains from one sample sequenced in a study of T cells in Graves' hyperthyroidism and ophthalmopathy. RNA transcripts gave rise to amplified TCR beta CDR3 regions. A set of HTBI primers served as the primers for a first-round RT-PCR of the TCR CDR3. TCRdb processed the multiplex PCR reads anew with MiXCR; each CDR3 protein has one entry. The sample lists about 400,000 distinct CDR3 sequences, around 15% occurring once. Sequenced: blood. Receptor source: a man aged 45-65 years with Graves' ophthalmopathy.

This clonotype was counted ten times or more. This chain joins TRBV20-1 and TRBJ2-6; the match to TRBD2 covers 7 bases. The germline gives CDR1 DFQATT, CDR2 SNEGSKA (reference sequence). J gave up 1 base and V 1 base, and 10 bases lay outside the gene matches. This CDR3 comprises 18 residues. CDR3 bases: TGCAGTGCTAGAGGCCGCGGGCGGGAGTTTTCTGGGGCCAACGTCCTGACTTTC. This codes for CSARGRGREFSGANVLTF.

This clonotype was recorded at least ten times. V usage is TRBV2 and J usage is TRBJ2-4, with D perhaps being TRBD1 or TRBD2 (5 bases each). With 5 bases removed from V and 7 bases from J, the gap between germline ends came to 18 bases. The CDR3 has 15 amino acids. Per germline, CDR1 SNHLY and CDR2 FYNNEI. CDR3: CASSRGLRQGNIQYF. As DNA, the CDR3 is TGTGCCAGCAGTCGGGGTCTTAGGCAGGGTAACATTCAGTACTTC.

This clonotype was detected ten times or more. The chain recombines TRBV5-1 with TRBJ2-1, with 7 positions matching TRBD1. Germline V gene sequence: CDR1 SGHRS, CDR2 YFSETQ. The CDR3 runs to 14 residues. V shed 4 bases, J shed 4 bases, and the junction held 5 bases outside the gene matches. In nucleotides, the CDR3 is TGCGCCAGCAGCACTGGACAGGCGTACAATGAGCAGTTCTTC. This gives the protein CASSTGQAYNEQFF.

This clonotype has ten or more counts. The chain links TRBV6-5 to TRBJ2-5; 7 bases map to TRBD2. CDR1 is MNHEY and CDR2 is SVGAGI in the germline V gene. This CDR3 has 13 residues. After removal of 2 bases from V and 5 bases from J, the junction contained 2 bases not matched to a gene. The CDR3 reads CASSYGRGETQYF. CDR3 DNA sequence: TGTGCCAGCAGTTACGGGAGGGGCGAGACCCAGTACTTC.

This clonotype came up many times. The rearrangement links TRBV24-1 to TRBJ2-1; no definite D call. Deletions cut 7 bases from V and 5 bases from J, with 11 bases between. Germline V gives CDR1 KGHDR, CDR2 SFDVKD. This CDR3 spans 13 amino acids. CDR3 sequence: CATRKDANNEQFF. In nucleotides, the CDR3 is TGTGCCACCAGAAAAGACGCGAACAATGAGCAGTTCTTC.

The CDR3 DNA sequence: TGCGCCAGCAGCCAAGAAGTATCCTACGAGCAGTACTTC. Residues: CASSQEVSYEQYF. The chain recombines TRBV4-1 with TRBJ2-7; D is ambiguous. V dropped 0 bases and J dropped 1 base, with 4 bases sitting between them. The CDR3 loop spans 13 amino acids. The germline gives CDR1 MGHRA, CDR2 YSYEKL.

This clonotype was picked up a small number of times. The chain recombines TRBV10-2 with TRBJ2-5; 12 positions match TRBD2. Trimming cost V 4 bases and J 7 bases; bases outside gene matches: 10. Germline values: CDR1 WSHSY, CDR2 SAAADI. The CDR3 consists of 16 residues. The CDR3 is CASSGLAGAPKGTQYF. The CDR3 DNA reads as TGCGCCAGCAGTGGACTAGCGGGAGCTCCCAAGGGGACCCAGTACTTC.

Ten or more counts support this clonotype. The chain is built from TRBV11-2 and TRBJ1-1; a possible D gene is TRBD1 (5 bases). V was trimmed by 5 bases and J by 1 base, leaving 11 bases between them. This CDR3 has 14 residues. From germline, CDR1 is SGHAT and CDR2 FQNNGV. The CDR3 nucleotides read TGTGCCAGCAGCGTCCCGGGGGGGAACACTGAAGCTTTCTTT. It translates to CASSVPGGNTEAFF.

The chain carries TRBV10-3 and TRBJ2-7, with TRBD1 identical over 9 bases. V was clipped by 4 bases and J by 2 bases; unmatched bases: 15. This CDR3 spans 18 amino acids. Germline-derived CDR1 and CDR2 are ENHRY and SYGVKD. CDR3 amino acids: CAISGKAVGTGTPYEQYF. The CDR3 DNA reads TGTGCCATCAGTGGAAAAGCGGTGGGGACAGGGACGCCCTACGAGCAGTACTTC.

In this sample, this clonotype turned up many times. J is TRBJ2-3 and V is TRBV9; 9 positions match TRBD2. V was pared by 0 bases and J by 4 bases, with 6 bases of the junction left unmatched. The CDR3 consists of 16 residues. CDR1 is SGDLS and CDR2 is YYNGEE in the germline V gene. DNA of the CDR3: TGTGCCAGCAGCGTAGGTGTAGCGGGAGCTCCAGATACGCAGTATTTT. Residues: CASSVGVAGAPDTQYF. Full variable domain (outside the CDR3, taken from reference TRBV9 and TRBJ2-3): DSGVTQTPKHLITATGQRVTLRCSPRSGDLSVYWYQQSLDQGLQFLIQYYNGEERAKGNILERFSAQQFPDLHSELNLSSLELGDSALYFCASSVGVAGAPDTQYFGPGTRLTVL.

This clonotype came up many times. CDR3 nucleotide sequence: TGTGCCAGCAGTACCCGGACTAGCGGGAGAGGGGAGACCCAGTACTTC. Its translation is CASSTRTSGRGETQYF. J is TRBJ2-5 and V is TRBV28, with 13 bases aligning to TRBD2. After removal of 5 bases from V and 5 bases from J, the junction contained 8 bases not matched to a gene. Germline CDR1 is MDHEN and CDR2 is SYDVKM. The CDR3 spans 16 residues.

The genes are TRBV24-1 and TRBJ2-2; a possible D gene is TRBD2 (5 bases). Germline assignment: CDR1 KGHDR and CDR2 SFDVKD. V was clipped by 10 bases and J by 6 bases, with 17 bases between them. There are 14 residues in the CDR3. For the CDR3, the DNA is TGTGCCACTACTCCGGGATCCACACCCGGGGAGCTGTTTTTT. It translates to CATTPGSTPGELFF.

The rearrangement links TRBV27 to TRBJ2-2; maybe TRBD2 (6 bases). Looked up from germline, CDR1 is MNHEY and CDR2 is SMNVEV (reference sequence). V was shortened by 0 bases and J by 8 bases, with 13 bases between the two germline ends. The CDR3 runs 15 residues. CDR3 sequence reads: CASSLSGQAGGELFF. In nucleotides, the CDR3 is TGTGCCAGCAGTTTATCGGGTCAGGCGGGGGGGGAGCTGTTTTTT.

This clonotype was picked up many times. This rearrangement joins TRBV29-1 to TRBJ1-1; D remains ambiguous. Looked up from germline, CDR1 is SQVTM and CDR2 is ANQGSEA. CDR3 length equals 13 residues. V lost 3 bases and J 4 bases, leaving 12 bases between the germline ends. The CDR3 sequence: CSVDGLIGTEAFF. In DNA, the CDR3 is TGCAGCGTTGATGGGCTAATCGGCACTGAAGCTTTCTTT.

In its sample, this clonotype was seen many times. The chain employs TRBV11-2 and TRBJ2-1; TRBD1 matches at 8 bases. CDR3 length: 17 residues. The germline V gene encodes CDR1 SGHAT and CDR2 FQNNGV. V shed 0 bases, J shed 4 bases, and the junction held 8 bases outside the gene matches. Written as DNA, the CDR3 is TGTGCCAGCAGCTTAGATTCTCAGGGGGCATCTTACAATGAGCAGTTCTTC. The encoded protein is CASSLDSQGASYNEQFF.

The table lists this clonotype with a few counts. This chain uses TRBV4-1 with TRBJ2-3; a weak D match, TRBD2 (6 bases). Germline V gives CDR1 MGHRA, CDR2 YSYEKL. V lost 0 bases, J lost 6 bases, and 13 bases lay in between. CDR3 length equals 15 residues. The DNA of the CDR3 is TGCGCCAGCAGCCAAGATTCCGGGAGTGGGGATACGCAGTATTTT. Translating gives CASSQDSGSGDTQYF.

This clonotype was observed at least ten times. This rearrangement joins TRBV2 to TRBJ2-1; 9 bases are a match to TRBD2. This CDR3 contains 15 residues. Germline V gives CDR1 SNHLY, CDR2 FYNNEI. J gave up 8 bases and V 8 bases, and 13 bases lay outside the gene matches. The DNA of the CDR3 is TGTGCCAGCTTCTTAGGAGGCGGGAGGGCAGATGAGCAGTTCTTC. This gives the protein CASFLGGGRADEQFF.

This clonotype has only a few counts. The V gene is TRBV7-2, the J gene TRBJ2-1, with TRBD2 matching over 11 bases. The CDR3 covers 14 residues. The junction had 9 bases not matched to a gene; V was cut back by 2 bases and J by 15 bases. Germline V lookup: CDR1 SGHTA, CDR2 FQGNSA. The CDR3 region is CASSLTSSGRRRFF. The CDR3 bases are TGTGCCAGCAGCTTAACTTCTAGCGGGAGGAGGAGGTTCTTC.

This clonotype was counted many times. This chain links TRBV6-1 with TRBJ2-3; possible D gene TRBD1, 6 bases. Germline CDR1 MNHNS, CDR2 SASEGT. Trimming shortened V by 5 bases and J by 6 bases, and 15 bases separated the two germline ends. The CDR3 has 14 residues. CDR3 sequence: CASSYNREGDTQYF. CDR3 nucleotides: TGTGCCAGCAGTTATAACAGGGAAGGGGATACGCAGTATTTT.

Many counts were recorded for this clonotype. V gene TRBV11-2 combines with J gene TRBJ1-1; D is unclear. Germline CDR1 and CDR2: SGHAT and FQNNGV. The CDR3 loop spans 12 amino acids. Trimming pared 5 bases from V and 8 bases from J, leaving 12 bases between. As DNA, the CDR3 is TGTGCCAGCAGCAGGGTCTTAGCGGAAGCTTTCTTT. Its translation is CASSRVLAEAFF.

This clonotype was counted many times. The V call is TRBV20-1, the J call TRBJ2-3; weak D call: TRBD1 (5 bases). V was cut by 1 base and J by 2 bases, with 10 bases left in between. Germline CDR1 and CDR2: DFQATT and SNEGSKA (reference sequence). CDR3 length: 14 amino acids. CDR3 amino acids: CSARGQGYTDTQYF. CDR3 DNA: TGCAGTGCTAGAGGGCAGGGATACACAGATACGCAGTATTTT.

About this clonotype: Possible read error: a much larger clone is one base away. V gene TRBV29-1 combines with J gene TRBJ1-1; 7 nucleotides align to TRBD1. The CDR3 runs to 12 residues. The germline V gene encodes CDR1 SQVTM and CDR2 ANQGSEA. Germline trimming cut 7 bases from V and 10 bases from J; bases unmatched to any gene: 12. CDR3 region: CSAYEGATGAFF. The DNA for the CDR3 is TGCAGCGCTTATGAGGGGGCCACAGGAGCTTTCTTT.

In its sample, this clonotype was seen many times. This chain connects TRBV5-5 to TRBJ2-3; 11 nucleotides align to TRBD2. Germline V gene lookup returns CDR1 SGHKS and CDR2 YYEKEE (reference sequence). The CDR3 runs to 17 residues. After removal of 0 bases from V and 3 bases from J, the junction contained 6 bases not matched to a gene. The CDR3 loop reads CASSLAPSSGGTDTQYF. CDR3 coding DNA: TGTGCCAGCAGCTTGGCCCCATCTAGCGGGGGGACAGATACGCAGTATTTT.

This clonotype was recorded at least ten times. V gene TRBV27 combines with J gene TRBJ2-1, with 7 bases identical to TRBD2. Germline V gene sequence: CDR1 MNHEY, CDR2 SMNVEV (reference sequence). The junction had 9 bases not matched to a gene; V was cut back by 10 bases and J by 0 bases. The CDR3 is 15 amino acids. The CDR3 reads CATVAAGTSYNEQFF. Here the CDR3 DNA reads TGTGCCACCGTCGCAGCGGGGACCTCCTACAATGAGCAGTTCTTC.

This clonotype was found many times. This rearrangement joins TRBV12-3 or TRBV12-4 to TRBJ2-2; 11 nucleotides align to TRBD2. The CDR3 totals 15 residues. The V segment lost 5 bases and the J segment 6 bases; nucleotides outside the gene matches: 5. The CDR3 DNA reads as TGTGCCAGCAGTATTAGCGGGAGGGTTTCCGGGGAGCTGTTTTTT. Translating it yields CASSISGRVSGELFF.

The rearrangement joins TRBV6-1 to TRBJ2-7, with 8 bases fitting TRBD2. The J segment lost 3 bases and the V segment lost 7 bases, leaving 11 bases of the junction unmatched. CDR1 and CDR2 (germline): MNHNS, SASEGT. The CDR3 loop spans 15 amino acids. In DNA, the CDR3 is TGTGCCAGCACTAAGGAGCGGGAGTTTCACTACGAGCAGTACTTC. Protein: CASTKEREFHYEQYF.